This T cell receptor (beta chain) was identified during a study of T cells after yellow fever vaccination. CDR3 length: 17 residues. V was pared by 4 bases and J by 2 bases, with 18 bases between. CDR1 SGHTA and CDR2 FQGNSA come from the germline V gene. This clonotype was seen ten or more times. TCRdb recomputed calls from the 5' RACE reads with MiXCR, one row per CDR3 protein. The table records 140,000 to 150,000 distinct CDR3 sequences, under 8% of them present only once. Material: CD4+ T cells sorted from PBMCs, obtained 10 days after the yellow fever booster vaccination. This chain links TRBV7-2 with TRBJ1-5; D is undetermined. The TCR sequence derives from a man aged 25 to 45 who received the YFV17D yellow fever vaccine. The CDR3 nucleotides are TGTGCCAGCAGCTCACCCCAAGGACGTTTAGGCAATCAGCCCCAGCATTTT. As protein: CASSSPQGRLGNQPQHF.